This T cell receptor (beta chain) was captured by sequencing in a study of cytomegalovirus exposure and HLA in healthy donors (TCRdb year 2017). About the investigation overall: According to a later analysis, one platform produced both the roughly 110 validation repertoires and the roughly 640 repertoires of the first cohort. To predict cytomegalovirus infection status, the study brought together high-throughput TCR immunosequencing, statistical association of individual TCRs with disease status, and machine learning. In addition to the first cohort of 666 subjects, a separate validation cohort of approximately 110 different subjects was used. The study was designed to test whether signatures of past pathogen exposure could be identified by cataloging public T cell receptors. Overall study outcomes, separate from this receptor: The authors suggested that the approach could potentially be generalized to other disease states and immunological phenotypes. In vitro tests confirmed that a few of the cytomegalovirus-associated TCR beta chains recognize cytomegalovirus antigens. The validation cohort had no HLA typing available for a later analysis, so co-occurrence within that cohort was assessed over all 130 or so repertoires. Most TCR sequences were observed very rarely across donors, whereas some public TCRs were present in many individuals. A total of 164 TCR beta chains were listed by the study as associated with cytomegalovirus. Cytomegalovirus status was reported to be diagnosed by the classifier with high specificity and sensitivity in both the original and validation cohorts. Subsequent analysis determined that TCRs grouped into clusters in the first cohort also showed a tendency toward co-occurrence across the 90 to 150 validation repertoires, and roughly 95% of cluster scores exceeded 0.

Libraries came from the immunoSEQ multiplex PCR assay. The authors' analysis ran thus. A statistical classification framework was developed to diagnose cytomegalovirus status using the catalog of TCR beta chain sequences. TCRdb retrieved this table from immuneACCESS and kept in-frame rearrangements only. Not all clones are present; in checked studies, unresolved V genes account for under half, and no reason is known for the remainder. V and J calls plus clone size are reproduced from that table; the DNA served to infer D and trimming. The sample contains under 200,000 clones, 86% of them found a single time. Around 6% of the sample lies in the top ten. Concerning this clone itself: Its specific antigen is unknown. No base-level quality is on record; no much larger clone is a single base apart.

Separate from the roughly 700-subject first cohort, the validation cohort of over 90 subjects was the group to which the donors belonged. Sequencing was performed on PBMCs. The clonotype comes from a woman under 40 in good health and CMV-seronegative.

CDR3 protein: CASSPRSRGNTEAFF. The nucleotides read TGTGCCAGCAGCCCTCGTTCCAGGGGGAACACTGAAGCTTTCTTT. The rearranged segments are TRBV5-6 and TRBJ1-1; matching of 6 bases hints at TRBD1 as the D gene. V loses 4 bases of germline sequence and J loses 1 base, and the interval between the two ends is 14 bases. The germline V gene specifies SGHDT as CDR1 and YYEEEE as CDR2. The CDR3 spans 15 residues, from the cysteine through the phenylalanine. Only the CDR3 portion is preserved as DNA: 45 bases, with reading frame beginning at the first base.